This entry lists 16 T cell receptor beta chains sequenced from one sample in a study of response to subunit inactivated influenza vaccine. Via MiXCR, TCRdb re-called the RT-PCR reads, giving one row per CDR3 protein. Of 450,000 to 550,000 distinct CDR3 sequences listed, roughly 25% are singletons. The sample here was CD4+ T cells sorted from PBMCs, taken approximately 5 days after vaccination. The receptors were gathered from a middle-aged man who received an inactivated influenza vaccine.

This clonotype has a count of ten or more. The V call is TRBV6-1, the J call TRBJ1-1, with 8 bases identical to TRBD1. Germline loops: CDR1 MNHNS, CDR2 SASEGT. V was clipped by 7 bases and J by 5 bases; unmatched bases: 12. The CDR3 runs 15 residues. The CDR3 reads CASTPAGRGHTEAFF. Here the CDR3 DNA reads TGTGCCAGCACCCCTGCGGGCAGGGGGCATACTGAAGCTTTCTTT.

This chain uses TRBV29-1 with TRBJ2-7; D gene uncertain. The germline V and J ends were trimmed by 4 bases and 2 bases, with 9 bases remaining between them. This CDR3 spans 12 amino acids. Per the germline V gene, CDR1 is SQVTM and CDR2 is ANQGSEA. CDR3 nucleotide sequence: TGCAGCGTTGTGACGATGGCCTACGAGCAGTACTTC. Its translation is CSVVTMAYEQYF.

A few counts support this clonotype. This sequence joins TRBV11-1 and TRBJ2-7; 12 positions match TRBD2. V lost 0 bases and J lost 3; bases outside the gene matches: 9. The CDR3 contains 18 residues. The germline V gene has CDR1 SGHAT and CDR2 FQDESV (reference sequence). CDR3 region: CASSLAKGLAGRNYEQYF. The CDR3 region has the DNA TGTGCCAGCAGCTTAGCCAAGGGACTAGCGGGTCGGAACTACGAGCAGTACTTC.

This clonotype was seen only a few times. The rearrangement links TRBV11-2 to TRBJ2-7; 9 nucleotides match TRBD2. This CDR3 is 13 amino acids long. In germline, CDR1 is SGHAT, CDR2 FQNNGV. V was clipped by 5 bases and J by 12 bases; unmatched bases: 11. CDR3 nucleotides: TGTGCCAGCAGCCCCAGCGGGGGGCTCCTTCCGTACTTC. The encoded protein is CASSPSGGLLPYF.

This clonotype was seen ten or more times. The chain couples TRBV28 to TRBJ2-7, with a weak D call TRBD2 (6 bases). The CDR3 is 14 amino acids. V lost 6 bases and J lost 2, with 14 bases in between. Germline V gives CDR1 MDHEN, CDR2 SYDVKM. Here the CDR3 DNA reads TGTGCCAGCAGCCCAACGGGACTGACCTACGAGCAGTACTTC. Amino acid sequence: CASSPTGLTYEQYF.

This clonotype has just a few counts. The rearrangement links TRBV29-1 to TRBJ1-3, with D uncertain. Germline CDR1 and CDR2: SQVTM and ANQGSEA. The V gene lost 4 bases and the J gene lost 1 base, with 11 bases spanning the gap. The CDR3 contains 14 residues. The CDR3, as DNA: TGCAGCGTTGGTGACCCTTCTTCTGGAAACACCATATATTTT. Its translation is CSVGDPSSGNTIYF.

V usage is TRBV5-5 and J usage is TRBJ1-2; D gene unclear. The CDR3 is 15 residues long. Germline lookup yields CDR1 SGHKS and CDR2 YYEKEE (reference sequence). The V end lost 2 bases, the J end lost 2 bases, and 13 bases lay between the germline ends. CDR3 loop: CASSFDRGINYGYTF. For the CDR3, the DNA is TGTGCCAGCAGCTTCGATCGGGGAATCAACTATGGCTACACCTTC.

Remarks on this clonotype: This may stem from a read error, because a much larger clone lies one nucleotide away. This sequence joins TRBV20-1 and TRBJ2-7, with 8 bases matching TRBD2. The CDR3 is 14 amino acids. V lost 1 base, J lost 1 base, and 3 bases stayed unmatched. Germline V gene data show CDR1 as DFQATT and CDR2 as SNEGSKA (reference sequence). Written as DNA, the CDR3 is TGCAGTGCTAGAGTGGCGGGAGGATCCTACGAGCAGTACTTC. Translation: CSARVAGGSYEQYF.

This clonotype was found a few times. The chain has TRBV18 and TRBJ2-3; D may be TRBD2 (5 bases). Deletions cut 0 bases from V and 8 bases from J, with 9 bases between. This CDR3 contains 13 residues. CDR1 KGHSH and CDR2 LQKENI come from the germline V gene. In nucleotides, the CDR3 is TGTGCCAGCTCACCACCGTATGAGGGTACGCAGTATTTT. It encodes CASSPPYEGTQYF.

This chain links TRBV5-1 with TRBJ2-1; 9 bases are a match to TRBD2. This CDR3 has 16 residues. Germline V gene sequence: CDR1 SGHRS, CDR2 YFSETQ. V lost 4 bases to trimming and J lost 2 bases; unmatched junction nucleotides: 7. In nucleotides, the CDR3 is TGCGCCAGCAGCCAGCGGGAGGCCGGACCCTACAATGAGCAGTTCTTC. Translating gives CASSQREAGPYNEQFF.

This clonotype appeared a few times. The chain joins TRBV20-1 to TRBJ2-5; D not resolved. Trimming stripped 0 bases from V and 1 base from J, with 9 bases between. This CDR3 contains 14 residues. Germline V gene sequence: CDR1 DFQATT, CDR2 SNEGSKA (reference sequence). The CDR3 DNA reads as TGCAGTGCTAGAGATAAACAGTTCCAAGAGACCCAGTACTTC. Translation: CSARDKQFQETQYF.

This clonotype was found a few times. V and J are TRBV3-1 and TRBJ1-5, with 11 nucleotides matching TRBD1. CDR3 size: 15 residues. V lost 1 base to trimming and J lost 6 bases; unmatched junction nucleotides: 2. Germline CDR1 LGHDT, CDR2 YNNKEL (reference sequence). The CDR3, as DNA: TGTGCCAGCAGCCAAGGGACAGGGGGCACTCAGCCCCAGCATTTT. Translation gives CASSQGTGGTQPQHF.

J is TRBJ2-6 and V is TRBV5-1; the D is unclear. Per germline, CDR1 SGHRS and CDR2 YFSETQ. The V and J ends lost 1 base and 0 bases respectively, with 11 bases between them. This CDR3 comprises 17 residues. The CDR3 region is CASSLYTSSSGANVLTF. The CDR3 coding sequence is TGCGCCAGCAGCTTGTACACCAGCTCCTCTGGGGCCAACGTCCTGACTTTC.

This clonotype was seen repeatedly, ten times or more. This rearrangement joins TRBV7-2 to TRBJ2-1; 8 positions agree with TRBD1. This CDR3 contains 14 residues. Per the germline V gene, CDR1 is SGHTA and CDR2 is FQGNSA. Trimming at V came to 3 bases and at J to 6 bases, leaving 4 bases not matched to a gene. The CDR3 spells CASSLSTGGNEQFF. CDR3 in DNA: TGTGCCAGCAGCTTGTCAACAGGGGGCAATGAGCAGTTCTTC.

This clonotype turned up a few times. The genes are TRBV4-1 and TRBJ1-2; D is unclear. CDR3 length: 14 residues. The germline V gene has CDR1 MGHRA and CDR2 YSYEKL. The V end lost 0 bases, the J end lost 4 bases, and 9 bases lay between the germline ends. Here the CDR3 reads CASSQEEEIYGYTF. The CDR3 DNA reads TGCGCCAGCAGCCAAGAGGAGGAAATCTATGGCTACACCTTC.

The chain has TRBV29-1 and TRBJ2-3; TRBD2 matches 7 bases. The length of the CDR3 is 13 residues. The ends lost 3 bases at V and 6 bases at J; junction bases unmatched: 6. Germline V gene sequence: CDR1 SQVTM, CDR2 ANQGSEA. CDR3 bases: TGCAGCGTTGATCAGGGAGGGCGGGATACGCAGTATTTT. It codes for CSVDQGGRDTQYF.